Listed here are 8 T cell receptor beta chains from one sample, sequenced in a study of T cell clones after liver transplantation (dated by TCRdb to the late 2010s). Preparation of the library involved the immunoSEQ multiplex PCR assay. Here the immuneACCESS table is served through TCRdb, limited to in-frame sequences with V and J called. Missing clones are a known gap in these copies; in checked studies unresolved V genes cover under half, and the rest lacks a known reason. Recorded for this sample are 53,000 or so clones; approximately 88% of them occurred a single time. The top ten clones comprise approximately 8.5% of the sample. What the time point label conveys for this sample: pre-transplant. This specimen consisted of CD4+ T cells from blood, obtained before liver transplant. These receptors all come from a human donor who received a liver transplant.

This chain links TRBV5-1 with TRBJ1-1; D not certain. Germline values: CDR1 SGHRS, CDR2 YFSETQ. V lost 2 bases, J lost 1 base, and 6 bases lay in between. The CDR3 runs to 13 residues. The CDR3 sequence: CASSLTRNTEAFF. CDR3 sequence (DNA): TGCGCCAGCAGCTTAACCAGGAACACTGAAGCTTTCTTT.

The V and J genes are TRBV30 and TRBJ1-2; D not certain. The CDR3 covers 12 residues. The germline gives CDR1 GTSNPN, CDR2 SVGIG (reference sequence). Trimming took off 2 bases at V and 5 bases at J, with 9 bases between the two ends. CDR3 coding DNA: TGTGCCTGGAGTCGGACGGAGTATGGCTACACCTTC. As protein: CAWSRTEYGYTF. The entire variable domain, with the rest obtained from reference TRBV30 and TRBJ1-2, is as follows: SQTIHQWPATLVQPVGSPLSLECTVEGTSNPNLYWYRQAAGRGLQLLFYSVGIGQISSEVPQNLSASRPQDRQFILSSKKLLLSDSGFYLCAWSRTEYGYTFGSGTRLTVV.

The chain combines TRBV19 with TRBJ1-1; D ambiguous. The CDR3 has 15 amino acids. CDR1 is LNHDA and CDR2 is SQIVND in the germline V gene (reference sequence). Trimming stripped 4 bases from V and 5 bases from J, with 17 bases between. CDR3 nucleotide sequence: TGTGCCAGTAGTACCCATCCGGCAGGAAGAACTGAAGCTTTCTTT. Translating it yields CASSTHPAGRTEAFF. Using reference TRBV19 and TRBJ1-1 for the parts outside the CDR3, the full variable domain is DGGITQSPKYLFRKEGQNVTLSCEQNLNHDAMYWYRQDPGQGLRLIYYSQIVNDFQKGDIAEGYSVSREKKESFPLTVTSAQKNPTAFYLCASSTHPAGRTEAFFGQGTRLTVV.

This chain joins TRBV6-6 and TRBJ1-4; D remains unclear. The germline CDR1 and CDR2 sequences are MNHNY and SVGAGI (reference sequence). CDR3 length: 14 amino acids. V lost 6 bases to trimming and J lost 0 bases, with 8 bases between them. The DNA for the CDR3 is TGTGCCAGCAGCTATAGGGCAACTAATGAAAAACTGTTTTTT. Protein: CASSYRATNEKLFF.

This clone was detected only once. V and J are TRBV7-3 and TRBJ2-1; no firm D call. The CDR3 loop spans 13 amino acids. V was pared by 3 bases and J by 5 bases, with 8 bases between. Germline V gives CDR1 SGHTA, CDR2 FQGTGA. The CDR3 sequence is CASSFGSNNEQFF. The CDR3 DNA follows: TGTGCCAGCAGCTTTGGGTCGAACAATGAGCAGTTCTTC.

The genes are TRBV9 and TRBJ2-7, with D possibly matching TRBD1 (7 bases). This CDR3 is 16 amino acids long. Germline values: CDR1 SGDLS, CDR2 YYNGEE. V lost 0 bases and J lost 2, with 15 bases in between. The CDR3 DNA sequence: TGTGCCAGCAGCGTAGATGGGGGGACAGCGGCCTACGAGCAGTACTTC. Protein product: CASSVDGGTAAYEQYF.

This rearrangement joins TRBV11-2 to TRBJ2-7, with 10 bases matching TRBD2. V lost 2 bases and J lost 4; bases outside the gene matches: 8. Germline V lookup: CDR1 SGHAT, CDR2 FQNNGV. The CDR3 is made up of 16 amino acids. Here the CDR3 reads CASSLSSGGDLYEQYF. The CDR3 DNA is TGTGCCAGCAGCTTATCCAGCGGGGGGGATCTATACGAGCAGTACTTC.

The chain recombines TRBV9 with TRBJ2-7, with D perhaps given as TRBD1 or TRBD2 (5 bases each). V was cut by 4 bases and J by 4 bases, with 15 bases left in between. CDR1 and CDR2 (germline): SGDLS, YYNGEE. The CDR3 consists of 14 residues. The CDR3 here is CASSSYRDPYEQYF. CDR3 bases: TGTGCCAGCAGCTCATACCGGGACCCTTACGAGCAGTACTTC.